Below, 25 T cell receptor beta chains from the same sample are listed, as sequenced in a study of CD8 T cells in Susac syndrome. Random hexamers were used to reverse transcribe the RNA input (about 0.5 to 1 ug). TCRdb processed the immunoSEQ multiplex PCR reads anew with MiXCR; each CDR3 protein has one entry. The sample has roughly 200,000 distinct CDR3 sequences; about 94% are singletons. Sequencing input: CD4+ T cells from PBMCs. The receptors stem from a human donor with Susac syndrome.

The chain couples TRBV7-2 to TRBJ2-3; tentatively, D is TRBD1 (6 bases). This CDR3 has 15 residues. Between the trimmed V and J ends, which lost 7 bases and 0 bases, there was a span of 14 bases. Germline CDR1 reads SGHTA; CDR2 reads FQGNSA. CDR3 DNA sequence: TGTGCCAGCAACCTTGGGGGCGTTAGCACAGATACGCAGTATTTT. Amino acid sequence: CASNLGGVSTDTQYF.

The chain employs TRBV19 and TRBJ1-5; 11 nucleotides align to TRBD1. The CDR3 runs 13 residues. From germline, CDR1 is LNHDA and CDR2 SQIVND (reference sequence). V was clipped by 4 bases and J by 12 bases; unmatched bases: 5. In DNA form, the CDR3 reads TGTGCCAGTAGTACTCAGGGACAGGGGGGCCAGCATTTT. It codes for CASSTQGQGGQHF.

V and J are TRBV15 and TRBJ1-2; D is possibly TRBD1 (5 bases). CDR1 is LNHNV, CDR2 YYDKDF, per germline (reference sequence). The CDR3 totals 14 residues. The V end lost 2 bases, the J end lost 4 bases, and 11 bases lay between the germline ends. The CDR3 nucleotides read TGTGCCACCAGCAGAATAGACAGCTTCTATGGCTACACCTTC. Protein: CATSRIDSFYGYTF.

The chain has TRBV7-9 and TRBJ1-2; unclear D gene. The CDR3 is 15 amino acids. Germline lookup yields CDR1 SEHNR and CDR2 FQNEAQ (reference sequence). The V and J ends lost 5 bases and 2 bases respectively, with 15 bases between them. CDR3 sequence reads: CASSHPWGENYGYTF. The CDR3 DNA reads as TGTGCCAGCAGCCACCCGTGGGGAGAAAACTATGGCTACACCTTC.

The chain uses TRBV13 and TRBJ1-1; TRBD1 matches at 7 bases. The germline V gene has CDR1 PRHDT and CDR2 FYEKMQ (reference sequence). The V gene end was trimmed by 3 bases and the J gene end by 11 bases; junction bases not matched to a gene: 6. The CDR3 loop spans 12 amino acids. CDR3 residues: CASSFGQVGAFF. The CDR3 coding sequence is TGTGCCAGCAGCTTCGGACAGGTCGGCGCTTTCTTT.

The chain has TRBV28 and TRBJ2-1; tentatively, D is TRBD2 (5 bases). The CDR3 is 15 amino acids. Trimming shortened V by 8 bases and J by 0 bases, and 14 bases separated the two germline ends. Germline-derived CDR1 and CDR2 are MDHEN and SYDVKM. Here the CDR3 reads CASRKRLSSYNEQFF. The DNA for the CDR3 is TGTGCCAGCCGGAAGCGGCTGAGCTCCTACAATGAGCAGTTCTTC. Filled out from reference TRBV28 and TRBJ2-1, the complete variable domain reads DVKVTQSSRYLVKRTGEKVFLECVQDMDHENMFWYRQDPGLGLRLIYFSYDVKMKEKGDIPEGYSVSREKKERFSLILESASTNQTSMYLCASRKRLSSYNEQFFGPGTRLTVL.

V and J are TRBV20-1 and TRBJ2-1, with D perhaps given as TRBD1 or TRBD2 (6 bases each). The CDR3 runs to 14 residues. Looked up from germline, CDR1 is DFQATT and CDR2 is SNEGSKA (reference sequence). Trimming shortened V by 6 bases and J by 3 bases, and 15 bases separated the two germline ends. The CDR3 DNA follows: TGCAGTGCCCGAAGGGGGGCCGGCTACAATGAGCAGTTCTTC. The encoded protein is CSARRGAGYNEQFF.

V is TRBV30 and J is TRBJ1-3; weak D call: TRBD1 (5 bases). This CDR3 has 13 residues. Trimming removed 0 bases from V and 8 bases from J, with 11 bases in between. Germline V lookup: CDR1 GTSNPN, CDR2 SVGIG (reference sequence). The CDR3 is CAWSVRREDTIYF. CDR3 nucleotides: TGTGCCTGGAGTGTACGCAGGGAGGACACCATATATTTT.

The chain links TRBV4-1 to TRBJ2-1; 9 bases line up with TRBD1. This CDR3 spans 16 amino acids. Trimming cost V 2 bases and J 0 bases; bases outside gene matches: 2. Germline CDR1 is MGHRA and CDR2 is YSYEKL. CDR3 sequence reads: CASSQRDRASYNEQFF. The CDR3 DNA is TGCGCCAGCAGCCAAAGGGACAGGGCCTCCTACAATGAGCAGTTCTTC.

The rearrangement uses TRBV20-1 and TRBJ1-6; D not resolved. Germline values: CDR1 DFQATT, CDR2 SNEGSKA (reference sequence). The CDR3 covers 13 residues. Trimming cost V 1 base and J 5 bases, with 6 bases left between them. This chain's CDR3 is CSARGQDNSPLHF. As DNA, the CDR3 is TGCAGTGCTAGAGGACAAGATAATTCACCCCTCCACTTT.

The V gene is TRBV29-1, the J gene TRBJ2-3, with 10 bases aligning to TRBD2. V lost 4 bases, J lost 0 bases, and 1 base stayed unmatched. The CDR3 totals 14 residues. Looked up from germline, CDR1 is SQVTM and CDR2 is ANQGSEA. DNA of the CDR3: TGCAGCGTTGCACTAGCGGGGAGCACAGATACGCAGTATTTT. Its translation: CSVALAGSTDTQYF.

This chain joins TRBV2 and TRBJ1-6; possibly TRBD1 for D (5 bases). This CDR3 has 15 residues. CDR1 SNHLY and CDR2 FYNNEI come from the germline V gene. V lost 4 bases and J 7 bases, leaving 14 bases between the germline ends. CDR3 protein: CASSGPRGINSPLHF. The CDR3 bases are TGTGCCAGCAGTGGACCCCGGGGGATCAATTCACCCCTCCACTTT.

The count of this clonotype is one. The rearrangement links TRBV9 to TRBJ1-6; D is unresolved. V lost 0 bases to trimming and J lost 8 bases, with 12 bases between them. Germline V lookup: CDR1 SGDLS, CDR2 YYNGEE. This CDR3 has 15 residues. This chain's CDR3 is CASSVEPRVDSPLHF. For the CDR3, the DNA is TGTGCCAGCAGCGTAGAACCCAGAGTAGATTCACCCCTCCACTTT.

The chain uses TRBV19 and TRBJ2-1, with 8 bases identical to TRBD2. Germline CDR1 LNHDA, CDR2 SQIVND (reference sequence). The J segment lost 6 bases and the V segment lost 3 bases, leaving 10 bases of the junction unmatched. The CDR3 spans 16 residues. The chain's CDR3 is CASSIVPGGVSNEQFF. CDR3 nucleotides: TGTGCCAGTAGTATTGTACCGGGAGGGGTTAGCAATGAGCAGTTCTTC. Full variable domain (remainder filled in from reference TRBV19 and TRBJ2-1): DGGITQSPKYLFRKEGQNVTLSCEQNLNHDAMYWYRQDPGQGLRLIYYSQIVNDFQKGDIAEGYSVSREKKESFPLTVTSAQKNPTAFYLCASSIVPGGVSNEQFFGPGTRLTVL.

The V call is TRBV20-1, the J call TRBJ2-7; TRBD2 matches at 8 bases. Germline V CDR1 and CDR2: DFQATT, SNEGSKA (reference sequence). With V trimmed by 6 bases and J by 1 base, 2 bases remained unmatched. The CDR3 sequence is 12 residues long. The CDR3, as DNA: TGCAGTGCACGGGAGGGTTCCTACGAGCAGTACTTC. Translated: CSAREGSYEQYF.

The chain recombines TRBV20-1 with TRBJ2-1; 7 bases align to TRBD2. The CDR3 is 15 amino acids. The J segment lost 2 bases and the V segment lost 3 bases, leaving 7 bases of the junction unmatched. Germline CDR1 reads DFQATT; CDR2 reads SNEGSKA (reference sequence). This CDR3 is CSASQRGLPYNEQFF. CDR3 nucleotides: TGCAGTGCTAGTCAGCGGGGCTTGCCCTACAATGAGCAGTTCTTC.

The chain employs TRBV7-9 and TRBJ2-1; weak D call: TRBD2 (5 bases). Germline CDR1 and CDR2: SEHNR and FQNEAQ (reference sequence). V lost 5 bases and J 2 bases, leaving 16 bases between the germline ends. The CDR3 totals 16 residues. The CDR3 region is CASSTRIGIAYNEQFF. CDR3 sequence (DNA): TGTGCCAGCAGCACCAGGATCGGGATTGCCTACAATGAGCAGTTCTTC.

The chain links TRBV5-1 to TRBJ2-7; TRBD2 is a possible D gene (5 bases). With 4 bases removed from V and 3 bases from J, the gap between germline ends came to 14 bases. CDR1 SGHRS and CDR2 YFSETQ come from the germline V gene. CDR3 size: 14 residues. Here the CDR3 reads CASSLNTGDYEQYF. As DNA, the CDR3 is TGCGCCAGCAGCCTCAATACCGGGGACTACGAGCAGTACTTC.

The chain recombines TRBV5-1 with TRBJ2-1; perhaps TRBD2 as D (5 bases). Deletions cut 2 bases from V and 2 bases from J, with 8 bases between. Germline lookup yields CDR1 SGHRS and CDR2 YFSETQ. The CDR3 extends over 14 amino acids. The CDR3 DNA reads TGCGCCAGCAGCTTCTTCGGGACCTACAATGAGCAGTTCTTC. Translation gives CASSFFGTYNEQFF.

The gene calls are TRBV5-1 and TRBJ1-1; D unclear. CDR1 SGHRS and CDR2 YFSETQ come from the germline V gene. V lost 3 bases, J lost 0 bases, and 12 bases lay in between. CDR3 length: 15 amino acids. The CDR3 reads CASSYLNGMNTEAFF. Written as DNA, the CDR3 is TGCGCCAGCAGCTACCTCAACGGGATGAACACTGAAGCTTTCTTT.

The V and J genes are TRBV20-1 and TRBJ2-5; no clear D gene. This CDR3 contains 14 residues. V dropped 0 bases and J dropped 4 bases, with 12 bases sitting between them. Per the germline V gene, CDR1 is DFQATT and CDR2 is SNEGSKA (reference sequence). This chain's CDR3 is CSARDGPSAETQYF. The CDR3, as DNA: TGCAGTGCTAGAGATGGTCCGAGCGCAGAGACCCAGTACTTC.

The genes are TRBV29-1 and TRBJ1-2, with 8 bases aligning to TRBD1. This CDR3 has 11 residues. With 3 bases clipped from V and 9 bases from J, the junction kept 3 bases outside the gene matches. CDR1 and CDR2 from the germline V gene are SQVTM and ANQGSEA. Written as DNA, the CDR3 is TGCAGCGTTGAGACAGGGGAGAGCTACACCTTC. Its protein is CSVETGESYTF.

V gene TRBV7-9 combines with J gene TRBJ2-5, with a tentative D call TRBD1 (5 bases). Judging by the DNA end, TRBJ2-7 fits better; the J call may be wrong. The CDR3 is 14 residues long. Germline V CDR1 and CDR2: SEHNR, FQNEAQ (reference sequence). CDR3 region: CASSLGGQSYEQYF. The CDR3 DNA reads TGTGCCAGCAGCTTAGGGGGCCAGTCCTACGAGCAGTACTTC.

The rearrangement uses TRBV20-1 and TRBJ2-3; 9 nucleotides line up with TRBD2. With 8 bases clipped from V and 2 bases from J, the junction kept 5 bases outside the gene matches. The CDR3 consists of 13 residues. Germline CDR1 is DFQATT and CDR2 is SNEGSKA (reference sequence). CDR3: CSMTSGYTDTQYF. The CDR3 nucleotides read TGCAGTATGACTAGCGGATACACAGATACGCAGTATTTT.

DNA of the CDR3: TGTGCCAGCAGCCCAGGACTACCGAGAACAGATACGCAGTATTTT. Its protein product is CASSPGLPRTDTQYF. The chain employs TRBV14 and TRBJ2-3, with a weak D call TRBD2 (6 bases). The V end was cut by 4 bases, the J end by 3 bases, with 14 bases between. CDR3 length: 15 amino acids. In germline, CDR1 is SGHDN, CDR2 FVKESK.